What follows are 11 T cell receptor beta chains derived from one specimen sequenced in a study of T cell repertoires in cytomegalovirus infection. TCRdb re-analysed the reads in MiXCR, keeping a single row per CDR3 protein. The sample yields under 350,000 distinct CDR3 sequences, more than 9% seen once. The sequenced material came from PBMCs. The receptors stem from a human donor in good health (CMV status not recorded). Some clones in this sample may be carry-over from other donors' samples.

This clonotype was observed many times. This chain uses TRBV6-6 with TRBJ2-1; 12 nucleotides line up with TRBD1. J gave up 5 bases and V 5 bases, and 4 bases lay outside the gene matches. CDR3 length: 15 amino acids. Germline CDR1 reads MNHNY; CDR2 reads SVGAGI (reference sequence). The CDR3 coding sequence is TGTGCCAGCAGTGCCGGGACAGGGGGCCACAATGAGCAGTTCTTC. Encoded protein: CASSAGTGGHNEQFF.

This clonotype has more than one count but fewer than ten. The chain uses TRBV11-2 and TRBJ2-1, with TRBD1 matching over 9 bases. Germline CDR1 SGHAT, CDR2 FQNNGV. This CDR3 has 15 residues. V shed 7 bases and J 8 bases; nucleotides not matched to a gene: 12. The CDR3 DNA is TGTGCCAGCACCGCCGGGACAGGGTATATCTATGAGCAGTTCTTC. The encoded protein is CASTAGTGYIYEQFF.

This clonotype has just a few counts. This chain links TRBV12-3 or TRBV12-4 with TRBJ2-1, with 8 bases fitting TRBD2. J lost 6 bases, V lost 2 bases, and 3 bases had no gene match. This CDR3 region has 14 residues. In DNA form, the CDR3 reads TGTGCCAGCAGTTTAAAGCGGGAGTCCAATGAGCAGTTCTTC. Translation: CASSLKRESNEQFF.

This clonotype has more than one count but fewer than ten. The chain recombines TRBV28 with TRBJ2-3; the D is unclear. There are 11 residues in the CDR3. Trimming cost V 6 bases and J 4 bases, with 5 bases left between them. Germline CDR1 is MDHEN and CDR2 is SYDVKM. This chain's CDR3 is CASRGPDTQYF. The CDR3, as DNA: TGTGCCAGCAGAGGGCCAGATACGCAGTATTTT. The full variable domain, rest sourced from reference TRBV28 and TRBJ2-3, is DVKVTQSSRYLVKRTGEKVFLECVQDMDHENMFWYRQDPGLGLRLIYFSYDVKMKEKGDIPEGYSVSREKKERFSLILESASTNQTSMYLCASRGPDTQYFGPGTRLTVL.

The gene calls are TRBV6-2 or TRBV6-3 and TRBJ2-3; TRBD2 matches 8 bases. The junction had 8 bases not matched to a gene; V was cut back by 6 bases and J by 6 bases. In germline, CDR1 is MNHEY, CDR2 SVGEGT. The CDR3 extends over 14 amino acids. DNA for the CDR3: TGTGCCAGCAGCCGGGGGGGTTGGGGGGATACGCAGTATTTT. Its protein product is CASSRGGWGDTQYF.

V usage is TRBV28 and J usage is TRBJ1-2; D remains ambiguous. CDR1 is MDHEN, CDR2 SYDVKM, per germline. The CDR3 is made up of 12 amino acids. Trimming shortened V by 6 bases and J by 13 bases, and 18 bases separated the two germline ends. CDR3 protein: CASSTLSPLITF. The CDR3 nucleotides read TGTGCCAGCAGCACTCTTTCCCCATTGATCACCTTC.

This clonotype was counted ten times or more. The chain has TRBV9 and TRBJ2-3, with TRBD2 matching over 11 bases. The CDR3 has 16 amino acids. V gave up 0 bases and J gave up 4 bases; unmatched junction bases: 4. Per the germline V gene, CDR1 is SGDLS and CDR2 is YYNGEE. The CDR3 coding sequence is TGTGCCAGCAGCGTAGATGGTAGCGGGAGGGCAGATACGCAGTATTTT. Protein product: CASSVDGSGRADTQYF.

The CDR3 coding sequence is TGCAGCGTTGACCTAGGGGGCAGGGCCGGGGAGCTGTTTTTT. It codes for CSVDLGGRAGELFF. The chain uses TRBV29-1 and TRBJ2-2, with TRBD1 identical over 7 bases. CDR1 is SQVTM and CDR2 is ANQGSEA in the germline V gene. The CDR3 consists of 14 residues. The V gene end was trimmed by 3 bases and the J gene end by 6 bases; junction bases not matched to a gene: 7.

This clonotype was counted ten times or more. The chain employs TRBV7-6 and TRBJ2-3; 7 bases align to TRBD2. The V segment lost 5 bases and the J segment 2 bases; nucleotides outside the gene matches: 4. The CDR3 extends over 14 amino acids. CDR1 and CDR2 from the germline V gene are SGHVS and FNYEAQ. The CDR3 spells CASSPSGYTDTQYF. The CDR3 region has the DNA TGTGCCAGCAGCCCTAGCGGCTACACAGATACGCAGTATTTT.

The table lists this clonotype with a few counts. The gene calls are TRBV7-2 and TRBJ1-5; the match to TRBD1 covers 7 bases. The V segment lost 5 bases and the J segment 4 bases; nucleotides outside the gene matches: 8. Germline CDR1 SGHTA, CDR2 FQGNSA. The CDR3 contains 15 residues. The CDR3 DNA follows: TGTGCCAGCAGCCTCGACAGGGACCGAAATCAGCCCCAGCATTTT. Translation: CASSLDRDRNQPQHF.

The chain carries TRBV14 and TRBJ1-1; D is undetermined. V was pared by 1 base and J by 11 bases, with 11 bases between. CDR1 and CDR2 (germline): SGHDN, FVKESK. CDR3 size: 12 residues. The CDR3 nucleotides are TGTGCCAGCAGCCAAGTGGAATATCGTGCTTTCTTT. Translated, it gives CASSQVEYRAFF. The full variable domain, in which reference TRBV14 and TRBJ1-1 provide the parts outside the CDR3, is EAGVTQFPSHSVIEKGQTVTLRCDPISGHDNLYWYRRVMGKEIKFLLHFVKESKQDESGMPNNRFLAERTGGTYSTLKVQPAELEDSGVYFCASSQVEYRAFFGQGTRLTVV.